Listed below are T cell receptor beta chains from one sample, sequenced in a study of blood T cell repertoires in COVID-19. Using immunoSEQ multiplex PCR, the repertoire was profiled, and TCRdb retains in-frame clones only, with some absent. The sample records 270,000 or so clones, nearly 90% being singletons. The sample comprised peripheral blood. The receptors derive from a woman aged 60 to 75 with COVID-19, enrolled during active disease. CDR3s include the opening cysteine and the closing phenylalanine or tryptophan.

j_call,cdr3_length,v_call,cdr3_aa
TRBJ2-2,14,TRBV9,CASSGDTFTGELFF
TRBJ2-4,20,TRBV5-5,CASSSPRTSGGLIAKNIQYF
TRBJ1-3,13,TRBV6-5,CASHRTIGNTIYF
TRBJ1-5,15,TRBV3-1/TRBV3-2,CASSQATGSGQPQHF
TRBJ1-1,14,TRBV20-1,CSASAPGGGTEAFF
TRBJ2-3,14,TRBV5-1,CASSLDRVPDTQYF
TRBJ1-2,14,TRBV6-5,CASNPDRNNYGYTF
TRBJ2-6,14,TRBV5-1,CASSDSSGANVLTF
TRBJ2-3,14,TRBV18,CASSPPGSTDTQYF
TRBJ2-1,16,TRBV3-1/TRBV3-2,CASSQRGTGFYNEQFF
TRBJ1-1,14,TRBV5-1,CASSLGQGQGEAFF
TRBJ1-1,16,TRBV28,CASSPLVGPGVGEAFF
TRBJ2-3,17,TRBV6-2/TRBV6-3,CASSYPAMGSSTDTQYF
TRBJ1-2,17,TRBV7-2,CASSLGGLSGINYGYTF
TRBJ1-2,14,TRBV4-1,CASSQDEAVYGYTF
TRBJ1-2,15,TRBV2,CASSEGQGVNYGYTF
TRBJ2-1,14,TRBV7-9,CASPRGTGVGEQFF
TRBJ2-2,13,TRBV29-1,CSVDVGGTGELFF
TRBJ1-2,15,TRBV19,CASSARGRANYGYTF
TRBJ2-1,12,TRBV18,CASSPRRGEQFF
TRBJ1-1,13,TRBV5-6,CASSLGANTEAFF
TRBJ2-1,15,TRBV7-3,CASSATGTPYNEQFF
TRBJ2-5,14,TRBV6-2/TRBV6-3,CASSHAPLRETQYF
TRBJ2-7,18,TRBV11-2,CASSLDLMTGLRSYEQYF
TRBJ1-1,13,TRBV12-3/TRBV12-4,CASSWASNTEAFF
TRBJ1-4,16,TRBV19,CASSIGLGILNEKLFF
TRBJ1-6,15,TRBV4-3,CASSQDYRTNSPLHF
TRBJ1-2,12,TRBV27,CASSSTGDGYTF
TRBJ2-3,15,TRBV4-2,CASSQFTEQADTQYF
TRBJ2-1,15,TRBV7-3,CASSLTGQGGNEQFF
TRBJ1-5,13,TRBV27,CASSLLVNQPQHF
TRBJ1-5,13,TRBV29-1,CSVELASNQPQHF
TRBJ1-1,14,TRBV6-2/TRBV6-3,CASSYQGGTTEAFF
TRBJ1-4,15,TRBV4-2,CASSQDSGTNEKLFF
TRBJ1-2,15,TRBV5-4,CASSLAGQGARGYTF
TRBJ2-1,13,TRBV2,CASILAGVREQFF
TRBJ2-2,15,TRBV4-2,CASSFGTSGGGELFF
TRBJ1-3,16,TRBV18,CASSPLTGQGANTIYF
TRBJ1-2,14,TRBV7-2,CASSLVLNRGPNTF
TRBJ2-7,15,TRBV2,CASTQTRQGWYEQYF
TRBJ1-2,14,TRBV5-1,CASSLGQGGYGYTF
TRBJ1-4,12,TRBV7-9,CASSFNNEKLFF